A selection of T cell receptor beta chains follows, all from one sample in a study of cytomegalovirus exposure and HLA in healthy donors. The assay was immunoSEQ multiplex PCR, and TCRdb's table has in-frame clones only and misses some. The table includes around 100,000 clones, approximately 72% detected once. The sample comprised PBMCs. The receptors were gathered from a male donor in good health and CMV-seropositive. Both conserved end residues are part of each CDR3. D genes are given only for firm matches. Size values are once, few and many counts, or a class for expanded clones, and some rows have none.

V	size	J	D	DNA	CDR3
TRBV7-9	few	TRBJ2-7	TRBD1	TGTGCCAGCAGCTTATGGGAGGGACAGGGCACGAACGAGCAGTACTTC	CASSLWEGQGTNEQYF
TRBV6-1	.	TRBJ2-3	TRBD2	TGTGCCAGCAGTGAAACCTCCGTCGGGGGGAAAGATACGCAGTATTTT	CASSETSVGGKDTQYF
TRBV28	few	TRBJ2-7	TRBD1	TGTGCCAGCAGTTCCCCGGGACAGAGCTCCTACGAGCAGTACTTC	CASSSPGQSSYEQYF
TRBV28	.	TRBJ1-2	TRBD1	TGTGCCAGCACCGATCCGGGACAGGGGTTCTATGGCTACACCTTC	CASTDPGQGFYGYTF
TRBV6-5	.	TRBJ2-3	.	TGTGCCAGCAGCCCCAGGCCCGTTGGAGATACGCAGTATTTT	CASSPRPVGDTQYF
TRBV5-6	.	TRBJ2-5	.	TGTGCCAGCAGCTTTCAGATACAAGAGACCCAGTACTTC	CASSFQIQETQYF
TRBV5-4	.	TRBJ2-3	TRBD2	TGTGCCAGCAGCTTGGCGGCGGGGGGGCAGGGCACAGATACGCAGTATTTT	CASSLAAGGQGTDTQYF
TRBV2	.	TRBJ1-5	.	TGTGCCAGCAGCGTACAGGTTAGCAATCAGCCCCAGCATTTT	CASSVQVSNQPQHF
TRBV29-1	once	TRBJ2-2	.	TGCAGTGCTGTGTGGGGAGGCGGGGAGCTGTTTTTT	CSAVWGGGELFF
TRBV5-8	.	TRBJ2-5	TRBD1	TGTGCCAGCAGCTCCAGAGGACAGGGCTATATCCAAGAGACCCAGTACTTC	CASSSRGQGYIQETQYF
TRBV7-2	.	TRBJ2-5	.	TGTGCCAGCAGCTTGGTACGGGGTCTGGGAGAGACCCAGTACTTC	CASSLVRGLGETQYF
TRBV30	.	TRBJ2-5	TRBD1	TGTGCCTGGAGACGGGACAGGGGCTATGGAGAGACCCAGTACTTC	CAWRRDRGYGETQYF
TRBV5-8	.	TRBJ1-1	.	TGTGCCAGCAGCTTTAAGTCTAGAGGAACTGAAGCTTTCTTT	CASSFKSRGTEAFF
TRBV18	.	TRBJ2-7	TRBD1	TGTGCCAGCTCATCCTTTTACGCCGGGACAGGGGGCGCCGAGCAGTACTTC	CASSSFYAGTGGAEQYF
TRBV4-1	.	TRBJ2-7	.	TGCGCCAGCAGCCACCAGTTTGACGAGCAGTACTTC	CASSHQFDEQYF
TRBV23-1	.	TRBJ2-5	TRBD1	TGCGCCAGCCACCGGGACAGGCTAGAGACCCAGTACTTC	CASHRDRLETQYF
TRBV15	.	TRBJ2-5	TRBD2	TGTGCCACCAGCAGAGATCGGGGGGAGCAAGAGACCCAGTACTTC	CATSRDRGEQETQYF
TRBV5-1	.	TRBJ2-5	.	TGCGCCAGCAGCTTGGGGGTAGGGGAAGGTTCCCTAGAGACCCAGTACTTC	CASSLGVGEGSLETQYF
TRBV10-3	few	TRBJ2-7	.	TGTGCCATCTCGCCAGGGTACGAGCAGTACTTC	CAISPGYEQYF
TRBV4-3	.	TRBJ2-7	.	TGCGCCAGCAGCCGGGGAGGTTCCTACGAGCAGTACTTC	CASSRGGSYEQYF
TRBV27	.	TRBJ2-1	.	TGTGCCAGCAGGGACACCAGCTCCTACAATGAGCAGTTCTTC	CASRDTSSYNEQFF